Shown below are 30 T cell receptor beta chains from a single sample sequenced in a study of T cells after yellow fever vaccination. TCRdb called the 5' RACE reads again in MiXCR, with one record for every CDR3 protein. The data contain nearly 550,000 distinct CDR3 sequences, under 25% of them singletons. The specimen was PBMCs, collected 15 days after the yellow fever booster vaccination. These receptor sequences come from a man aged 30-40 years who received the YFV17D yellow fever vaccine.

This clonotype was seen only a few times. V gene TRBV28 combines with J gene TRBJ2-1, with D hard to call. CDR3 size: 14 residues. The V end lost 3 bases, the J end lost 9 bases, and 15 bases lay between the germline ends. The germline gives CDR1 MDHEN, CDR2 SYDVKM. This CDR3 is CASSFFRLGGEQFF. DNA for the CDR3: TGTGCCAGCAGTTTCTTCCGCCTCGGCGGTGAGCAGTTCTTC.

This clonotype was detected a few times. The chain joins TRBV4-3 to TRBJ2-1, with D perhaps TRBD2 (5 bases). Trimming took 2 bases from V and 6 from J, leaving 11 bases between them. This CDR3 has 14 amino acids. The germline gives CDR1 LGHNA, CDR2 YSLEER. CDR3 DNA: TGCGCCAGCAGCCAACCGGGATCGGGCAATGAGCAGTTCTTC. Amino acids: CASSQPGSGNEQFF.

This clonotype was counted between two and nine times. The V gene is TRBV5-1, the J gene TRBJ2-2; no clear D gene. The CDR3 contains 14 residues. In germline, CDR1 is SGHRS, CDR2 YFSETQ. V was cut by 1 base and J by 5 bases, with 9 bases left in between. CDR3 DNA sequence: TGCGCCAGCAGCTTGAAGGAGATTACCGGGGAGCTGTTTTTT. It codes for CASSLKEITGELFF.

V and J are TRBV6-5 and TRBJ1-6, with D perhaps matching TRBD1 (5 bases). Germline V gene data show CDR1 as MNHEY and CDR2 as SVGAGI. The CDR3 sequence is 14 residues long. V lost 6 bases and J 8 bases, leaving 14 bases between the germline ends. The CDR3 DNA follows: TGTGCCAGCAGCCCAGGGTTTTTTGATTCACCCCTCCACTTT. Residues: CASSPGFFDSPLHF.

The CDR3 loop is CASSRDFYNEQFF. Written as DNA, the CDR3 is TGTGCCAGCAGCCGGGACTTTTACAATGAGCAGTTCTTC. The chain links TRBV14 to TRBJ2-1, with D perhaps matching TRBD2 (6 bases). From germline, CDR1 is SGHDN and CDR2 FVKESK. There are 13 residues in the CDR3. V lost 4 bases to trimming and J lost 4 bases, with 8 bases between them.

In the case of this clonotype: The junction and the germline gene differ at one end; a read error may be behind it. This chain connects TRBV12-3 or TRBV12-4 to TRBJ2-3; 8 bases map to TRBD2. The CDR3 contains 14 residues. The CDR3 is CASTPGGVKDTQYF. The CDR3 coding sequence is TGTGCCAGCACCCCGGGGGGGGTTAAAGATACTCAGTATTTT.

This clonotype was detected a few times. CDR3 sequence reads: CASSNGLMNTEAFF. DNA of the CDR3: TGTGCCAGCAGCAACGGACTGATGAACACTGAAGCTTTCTTT. This chain uses TRBV11-2 with TRBJ1-1; D remains unclear. Germline V gives CDR1 SGHAT, CDR2 FQNNGV. Trimming removed 5 bases at V and 0 bases at J, with 10 bases between. The CDR3 sequence is 14 residues long.

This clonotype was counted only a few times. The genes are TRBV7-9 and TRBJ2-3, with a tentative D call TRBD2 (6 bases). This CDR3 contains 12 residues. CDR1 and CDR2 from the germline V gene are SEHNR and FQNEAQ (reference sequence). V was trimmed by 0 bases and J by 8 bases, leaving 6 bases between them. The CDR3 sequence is CASSLARGTQYF. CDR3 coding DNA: TGTGCCAGCAGCTTAGCGCGGGGTACGCAGTATTTT.

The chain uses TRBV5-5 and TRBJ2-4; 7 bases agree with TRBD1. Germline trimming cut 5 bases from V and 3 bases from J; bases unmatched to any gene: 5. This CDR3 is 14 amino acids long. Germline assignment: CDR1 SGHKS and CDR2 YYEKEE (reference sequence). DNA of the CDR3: TGTGCCAGCAGAGGGGGCGAGGGCAAAAACATTCAGTACTTC. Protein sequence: CASRGGEGKNIQYF. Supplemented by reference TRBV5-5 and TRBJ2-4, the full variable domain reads DAGVTQSPTHLIKTRGQQVTLRCSPISGHKSVSWYQQVLGQGPQFIFQYYEKEERGRGNFPDRFSARQFPNYSSELNVNALLLGDSALYLCASRGGEGKNIQYFGAGTRLSVL.

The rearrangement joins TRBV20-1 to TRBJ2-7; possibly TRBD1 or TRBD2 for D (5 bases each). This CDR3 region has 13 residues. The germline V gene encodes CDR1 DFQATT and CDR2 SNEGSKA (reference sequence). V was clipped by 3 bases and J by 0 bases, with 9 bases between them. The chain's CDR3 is CSASRGSSYEQYF. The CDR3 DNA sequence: TGCAGTGCTAGCCGGGGCTCCTCCTACGAGCAGTACTTC.

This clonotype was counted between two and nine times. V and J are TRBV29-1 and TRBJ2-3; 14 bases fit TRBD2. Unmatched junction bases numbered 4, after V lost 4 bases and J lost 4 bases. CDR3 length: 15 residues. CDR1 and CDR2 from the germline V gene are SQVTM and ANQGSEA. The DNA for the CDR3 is TGCAGCGTTGGGAGACTAGCGGGAGGGCCAGATACGCAGTATTTT. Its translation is CSVGRLAGGPDTQYF.

This chain's CDR3 is CASSYEGTIRSEQFF. The CDR3 nucleotides read TGTGCCAGCAGTTACGAGGGGACTATCCGGTCTGAGCAGTTCTTC. The rearrangement links TRBV6-5 to TRBJ2-1; 7 bases match TRBD2. The CDR3 runs 15 residues. J lost 9 bases, V lost 2 bases, and 10 bases had no gene match. The germline CDR1 and CDR2 sequences are MNHEY and SVGAGI.

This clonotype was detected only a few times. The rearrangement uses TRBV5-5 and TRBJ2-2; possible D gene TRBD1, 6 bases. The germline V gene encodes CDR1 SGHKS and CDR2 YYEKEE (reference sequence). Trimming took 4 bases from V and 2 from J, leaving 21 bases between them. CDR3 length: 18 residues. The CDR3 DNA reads TGTGCCAGCAGCGGTGGGCAGGGGAGATTGGTAAACACCGGGGAGCTGTTTTTT. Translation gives CASSGGQGRLVNTGELFF.

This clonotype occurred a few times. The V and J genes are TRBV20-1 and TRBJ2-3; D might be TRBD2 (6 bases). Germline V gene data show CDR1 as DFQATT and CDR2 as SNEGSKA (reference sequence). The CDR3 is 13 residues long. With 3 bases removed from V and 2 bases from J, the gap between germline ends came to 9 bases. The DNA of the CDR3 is TGCAGTGCTAGGTGGGACTTCACAGATACGCAGTATTTT. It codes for CSARWDFTDTQYF.

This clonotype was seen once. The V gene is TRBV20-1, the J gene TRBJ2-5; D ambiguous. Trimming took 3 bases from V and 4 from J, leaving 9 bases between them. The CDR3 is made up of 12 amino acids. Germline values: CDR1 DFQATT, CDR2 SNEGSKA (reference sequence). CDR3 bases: TGCAGTGCTAGCGAACTGGGAGAGACCCAGTACTTC. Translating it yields CSASELGETQYF.

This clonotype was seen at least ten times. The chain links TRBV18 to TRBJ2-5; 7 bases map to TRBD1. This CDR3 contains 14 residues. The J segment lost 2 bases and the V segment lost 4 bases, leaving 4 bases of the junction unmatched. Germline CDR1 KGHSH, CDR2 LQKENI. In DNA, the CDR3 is TGTGCCAGCTCACTCCGGGACAGTCAAGAGACCCAGTACTTC. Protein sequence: CASSLRDSQETQYF.

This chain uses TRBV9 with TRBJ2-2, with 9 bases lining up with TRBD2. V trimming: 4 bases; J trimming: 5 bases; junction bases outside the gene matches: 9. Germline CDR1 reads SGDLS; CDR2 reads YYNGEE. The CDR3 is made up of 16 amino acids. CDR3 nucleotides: TGTGCCAGCAGCAGAGAGGGACTAGCAGATACCGGGGAGCTGTTTTTT. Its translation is CASSREGLADTGELFF.

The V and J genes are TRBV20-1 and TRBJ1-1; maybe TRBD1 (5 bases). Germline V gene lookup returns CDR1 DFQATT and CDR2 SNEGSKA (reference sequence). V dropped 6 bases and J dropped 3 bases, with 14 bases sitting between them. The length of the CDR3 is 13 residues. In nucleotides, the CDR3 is TGCAGTGCCGGGGGAGGGCGCTACACTGAAGCTTTCTTT. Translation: CSAGGGRYTEAFF.

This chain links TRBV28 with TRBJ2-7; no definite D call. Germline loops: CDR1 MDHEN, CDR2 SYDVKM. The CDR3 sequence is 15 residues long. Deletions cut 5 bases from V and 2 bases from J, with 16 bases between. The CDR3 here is CASSADSLPTYEQYF. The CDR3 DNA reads TGTGCCAGCAGTGCTGACTCCCTCCCTACCTACGAGCAGTACTTC.

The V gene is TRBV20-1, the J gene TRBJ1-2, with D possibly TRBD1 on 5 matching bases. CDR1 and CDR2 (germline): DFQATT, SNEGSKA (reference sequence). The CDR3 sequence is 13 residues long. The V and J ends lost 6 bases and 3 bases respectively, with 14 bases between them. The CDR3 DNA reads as TGCAGTGCCGGCCTCGGGGGGGACTATGGCTACACCTTC. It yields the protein CSAGLGGDYGYTF.

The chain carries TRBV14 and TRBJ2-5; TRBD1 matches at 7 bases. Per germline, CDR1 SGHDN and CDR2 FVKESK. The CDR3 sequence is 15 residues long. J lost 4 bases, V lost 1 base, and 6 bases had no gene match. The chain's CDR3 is CASSQVAGGAETQYF. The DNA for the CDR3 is TGTGCCAGCAGCCAAGTCGCAGGGGGAGCAGAGACCCAGTACTTC.

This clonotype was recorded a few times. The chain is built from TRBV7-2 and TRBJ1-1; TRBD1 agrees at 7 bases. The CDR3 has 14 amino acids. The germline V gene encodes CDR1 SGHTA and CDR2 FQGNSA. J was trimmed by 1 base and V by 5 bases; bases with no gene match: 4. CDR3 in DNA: TGTGCCAGCAGCCCAGGGACAGCGAACACTGAAGCTTTCTTT. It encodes CASSPGTANTEAFF. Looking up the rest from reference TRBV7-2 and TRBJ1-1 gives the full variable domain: GAGVSQSPSNKVTEKGKDVELRCDPISGHTALYWYRQSLGQGLEFLIYFQGNSAPDKSGLPSDRFSAERTGGSVSTLTIQRTQQEDSAVYLCASSPGTANTEAFFGQGTRLTVV.

The DNA of the CDR3 is TGTGCCAGCGGGTTACACAATGAGCAGTTCTTC. Translating it yields CASGLHNEQFF. This sequence joins TRBV7-2 and TRBJ2-1; no clear D gene. Germline V gene data show CDR1 as SGHTA and CDR2 as FQGNSA. The CDR3 sequence is 11 residues long. Trimming removed 8 bases from V and 5 bases from J, with 7 bases in between.

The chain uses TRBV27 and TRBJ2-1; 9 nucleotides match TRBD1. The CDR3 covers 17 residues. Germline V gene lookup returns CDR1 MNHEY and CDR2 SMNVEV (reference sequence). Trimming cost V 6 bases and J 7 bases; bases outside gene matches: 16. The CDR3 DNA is TGTGCCAGCAGCTCGAAGCGTTCCGGGACAGGGTCGAATGAGCAGTTCTTC. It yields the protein CASSSKRSGTGSNEQFF.

The CDR3 protein is CASSFGLNQPQHF. The CDR3 bases are TGTGCCAGTAGCTTTGGGCTCAATCAGCCCCAGCATTTT. The chain links TRBV19 to TRBJ1-5, with D hard to call. The ends were cut back, 6 bases at V and 3 bases at J, with 9 bases in the middle. This CDR3 is built from 13 residues. In germline, CDR1 is LNHDA, CDR2 SQIVND (reference sequence). Full variable domain (rest looked up from reference TRBV19 and TRBJ1-5): DGGITQSPKYLFRKEGQNVTLSCEQNLNHDAMYWYRQDPGQGLRLIYYSQIVNDFQKGDIAEGYSVSREKKESFPLTVTSAQKNPTAFYLCASSFGLNQPQHFGDGTRLSIL.

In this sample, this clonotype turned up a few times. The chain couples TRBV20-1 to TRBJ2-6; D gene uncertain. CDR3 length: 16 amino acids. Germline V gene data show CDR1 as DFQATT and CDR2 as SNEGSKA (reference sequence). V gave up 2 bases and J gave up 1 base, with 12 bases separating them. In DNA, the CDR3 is TGCAGTGCTAGATCTCCCTACAGATCTGGGGCCAACGTCCTGACTTTC. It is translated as CSARSPYRSGANVLTF.

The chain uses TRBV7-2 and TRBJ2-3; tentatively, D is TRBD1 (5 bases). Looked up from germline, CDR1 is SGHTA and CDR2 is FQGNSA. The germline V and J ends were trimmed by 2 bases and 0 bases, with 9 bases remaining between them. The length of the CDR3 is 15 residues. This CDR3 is CASSLNRQSTDTQYF. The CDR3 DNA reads TGTGCCAGCAGCTTAAATCGACAGAGCACAGATACGCAGTATTTT.

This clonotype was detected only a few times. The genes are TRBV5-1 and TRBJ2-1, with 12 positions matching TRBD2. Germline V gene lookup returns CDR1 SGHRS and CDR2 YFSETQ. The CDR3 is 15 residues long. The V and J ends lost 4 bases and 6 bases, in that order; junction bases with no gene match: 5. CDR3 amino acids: CASSPSGRATNEQFF. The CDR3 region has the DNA TGCGCCAGCAGCCCTAGCGGGAGGGCCACCAATGAGCAGTTCTTC.

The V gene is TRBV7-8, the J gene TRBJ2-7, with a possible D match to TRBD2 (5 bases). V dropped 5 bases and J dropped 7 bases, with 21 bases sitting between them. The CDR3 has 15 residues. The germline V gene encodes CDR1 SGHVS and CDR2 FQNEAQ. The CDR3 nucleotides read TGTGCCAGCAGCGGATGGGGAGCAGTTGTGGAAGAGCAGTACTTC. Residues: CASSGWGAVVEEQYF.

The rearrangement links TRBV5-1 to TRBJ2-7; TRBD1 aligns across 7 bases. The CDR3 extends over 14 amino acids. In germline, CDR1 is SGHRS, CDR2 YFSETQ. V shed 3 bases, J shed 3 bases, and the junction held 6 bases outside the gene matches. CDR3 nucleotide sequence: TGCGCCAGCAGCTCACAGGGGTTAGACTACGAGCAGTACTTC. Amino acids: CASSSQGLDYEQYF. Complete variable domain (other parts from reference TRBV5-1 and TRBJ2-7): KAGVTQTPRYLIKTRGQQVTLSCSPISGHRSVSWYQQTPGQGLQFLFEYFSETQRNKGNFPGRFSGRQFSNSRSEMNVSTLELGDSALYLCASSSQGLDYEQYFGPGTRLTVT.